This T cell receptor beta chain was recovered during a study of blood T cell repertoires in COVID-19. Study overall: Samples representing acute and convalescent COVID-19 were sourced from the United States, Italy and Spain. PBMCs, B-cell-depleted T cells, or T cells were the source of the cDNA or gDNA that made up the material.

Authors' processing steps: Reference gene primer amplification in the assay estimated nucleated cell counts. The protocol was immunoSEQ multiplex PCR, while the TCRdb copy is restricted to in-frame clones and leaves out a portion. That table furnishes V, J and clone size, whereas the DNA furnished D and trimming. The sample lists some 120,000 clones, approximately 89% occurring once. This clone was detected a few times. Enrolled during active infection, Seattle patients were then followed longitudinally. This clonotype originated in a woman aged 80 or over with COVID-19, enrolled during active disease. The specimen sequenced was peripheral blood.

In DNA form, the CDR3 reads TGCGCCAGCAGCCAAGAACAGGTGAACACTGAAGCTTTCTTT. Protein product: CASSQEQVNTEAFF. This rearrangement joins TRBV4-1 to TRBJ1-1, with TRBD1 as a possible D gene (5 bases). V was shortened by 0 bases and J by 0 bases, with 5 bases between the two germline ends. The CDR3 covers 14 residues. The germline V gene has CDR1 MGHRA and CDR2 YSYEKL.